A selection of T cell receptor beta chains follows, all from one sample in a study of blood T cell repertoires in COVID-19. TCRdb's table, derived via immunoSEQ multiplex PCR, lists solely in-frame clones and lacks some. The table has 250,000 to 350,000 clones, 87% seen once; the top ten hold about 5.2%. Sequencing was done on a sample of PBMCs or T cells enriched from blood (not recorded which). The receptors originated from a woman aged 30 to 39 who had recovered from COVID-19. CDR3s include the opening cysteine and the closing phenylalanine or tryptophan. D genes are given only for firm matches. Clone size, where shown, is once, few, many, or a class for clones that have expanded.

d_call,v_call,clone_size,j_call,cdr3_nt,cdr3_aa
NA,TRBV30,NA,TRBJ1-2,TGTGCCTTAGACCCCCGACAGGTTTATGGCTACACCTTC,CALDPRQVYGYTF
NA,TRBV11-2,NA,TRBJ1-1,TGTGCCAGCAGCTTAGTTTCTTGGAACACTGAAGCTTTCTTT,CASSLVSWNTEAFF
NA,TRBV6-5,NA,TRBJ2-3,TGTGCCAGCAGTTACCGCGAGACTAGCACAGATACGCAGTATTTT,CASSYRETSTDTQYF
TRBD1,TRBV27,NA,TRBJ1-6,TGTGCCAGCAGTTTAACCCCCCGGACAGGGATTTCACCCCTCCACTTT,CASSLTPRTGISPLHF
NA,TRBV11-3,NA,TRBJ2-3,TGTGCCAGCAGCCAGGGACTTTCCTCAGATACGCAGTATTTT,CASSQGLSSDTQYF
NA,TRBV5-4,many,TRBJ2-5,TGTGCCAGCAGCTTACAGCGGTCCCAAGAGACCCAGTACTTC,CASSLQRSQETQYF
NA,TRBV11-2,NA,TRBJ1-6,TGTGCCAGCAGCCCCTCAGGGATTTCACCCCTCCACTTT,CASSPSGISPLHF
TRBD2,TRBV5-1,once,TRBJ2-3,TGCGCCAGCAGCGAAGCGGGGGGCCTAGCAGATACGCAGTATTTT,CASSEAGGLADTQYF
TRBD2,TRBV2,NA,TRBJ2-7,TGTGCCAGCAGTCAAGGGAGGGCTCGGTACGAGCAGTACTTC,CASSQGRARYEQYF
NA,TRBV4-3,NA,TRBJ2-7,TGCGCCAGCAGTAGGGGCCTAGAATGGTACGAGCAGTACTTC,CASSRGLEWYEQYF
TRBD1,TRBV27,NA,TRBJ2-2,TGTGCCAGCAGTTTCCGGGACAGGGAAACCGGGGAGCTGTTTTTT,CASSFRDRETGELFF
NA,TRBV28,NA,TRBJ1-5,TGTGCCAGCAGTTTATTGGCAAATCAGCCCCAGCATTTT,CASSLLANQPQHF
TRBD1,TRBV19,NA,TRBJ1-2,TGTGCCAGTAGTACACCACAGGGGAGAGGACCCTATGGCTACACCTTC,CASSTPQGRGPYGYTF
NA,TRBV5-1,once,TRBJ2-1,TGCGCCAGCAGCCAGGTCAATGAGCAGTTCTTC,CASSQVNEQFF
NA,TRBV30,once,TRBJ2-1,TGTGCCTGGATCGGTATCAATGAGCAGTTCTTC,CAWIGINEQFF
NA,TRBV4-1,NA,TRBJ1-2,TGCGCCAGCAGCCAAGACAGGAAGGAGGGCTACTATGGCTACACCTTC,CASSQDRKEGYYGYTF
TRBD1,TRBV18,NA,TRBJ2-7,TGTGCCAGCTCCGGACAGGTCGGGTCCTACGAGCAGTACTTC,CASSGQVGSYEQYF
NA,TRBV15,NA,TRBJ2-7,TGTGCCACCAGCGGGGAGGAGGAAGGCTCCTACGAGCAGTACTTC,CATSGEEEGSYEQYF
NA,TRBV29-1,NA,TRBJ1-4,TGCAGCGTTGCACGGAGTAATGAAAAACTGTTTTTT,CSVARSNEKLFF
NA,TRBV4-2,NA,TRBJ1-4,TGTGCCAGCAGCCAGCGTGGAACTATCCTAACTAATGAAAAACTGTTTTTT,CASSQRGTILTNEKLFF
NA,TRBV3-1/TRBV3-2,NA,TRBJ2-7,TGTGCCAGCAGCCAACCGGGCGAGCAGTACTTC,CASSQPGEQYF
TRBD2,TRBV9,NA,TRBJ2-5,TGTGCCAGCAGCGAGAAGGGAGGGGACCAAGAGACCCAGTACTTC,CASSEKGGDQETQYF
NA,TRBV28,NA,TRBJ1-2,TGTGCCAGCAGTTTATATGGAGGGCGGTGGGCAGGCGGGGGCTATGGCTACACCTTC,CASSLYGGRWAGGGYGYTF
TRBD1,TRBV27,once,TRBJ1-4,TGTGCCAGCAGTCGATCAGGGGGCAGGGATGAAAAACTGTTTTTT,CASSRSGGRDEKLFF
NA,TRBV6-1,once,TRBJ2-1,TGTGCCAGCAGTGAATCCGCGAGCTCCTACAATGAGCAGTTCTTC,CASSESASSYNEQFF
NA,TRBV5-4,NA,TRBJ1-1,TGTGCCAGCAGCTTGAATAGGGGCCTTTTTTTGAACACTGAAGCTTTCTTT,CASSLNRGLFLNTEAFF
NA,TRBV4-3,once,TRBJ1-1,TGCGCCAGCAGCCTAAACAGAAACACTGAAGCTTTCTTT,CASSLNRNTEAFF
NA,TRBV3-1/TRBV3-2,NA,TRBJ2-3,TGTGCCAGCAGCCAGGGCTCCCACCCCAATACGCAGTATTTT,CASSQGSHPNTQYF
NA,TRBV12-5,NA,TRBJ1-6,TGTGCTAGTGGTCCGCCGACAGCCCTCTCCTATAATTCACCCCTCCACTTT,CASGPPTALSYNSPLHF
NA,TRBV9,NA,TRBJ1-2,TGTGCCAGCAGCGTACACGGGGGAAACTATGGCTACACCTTC,CASSVHGGNYGYTF
TRBD1,TRBV5-1,NA,TRBJ2-3,TGCGCCAGCAGCCTACAGGGGGCTTCTCCCACAGATACGCAGTATTTT,CASSLQGASPTDTQYF
TRBD2,TRBV2,NA,TRBJ2-3,TGTGCCAGCTACTGGGCGGGAGGACTCACTCCGGATACGCAGTATTTT,CASYWAGGLTPDTQYF
NA,TRBV14,once,TRBJ1-2,TGTGCCAGCAGCCATCCAGGGCAGGATTATGGCTACACCTTC,CASSHPGQDYGYTF
TRBD1,TRBV5-6,NA,TRBJ2-5,TGTGCCAGCAGCTGGGGGACAGGGGTCGAGACCCAGTACTTC,CASSWGTGVETQYF
TRBD1,TRBV29-1,NA,TRBJ2-5,TGCAGCGTTGAATACCGGATGGACAGGCGAGAGACCCAGTACTTC,CSVEYRMDRRETQYF
TRBD1,TRBV3-1/TRBV3-2,NA,TRBJ2-3,TGTGCCAGCAGCCAAGCCCCCTGGGGACAGAAATACACAGATACGCAGTATTTT,CASSQAPWGQKYTDTQYF
NA,TRBV12-5,NA,TRBJ1-1,TGTGCTAGTGCTCCGGGGGGGACAATATCCGAAGCTTTCTTT,CASAPGGTISEAFF
TRBD1,TRBV10-3,NA,TRBJ1-2,TGTGCCATCAGCCCCGGACAGGGAGGGAATGGCTACACCTTC,CAISPGQGGNGYTF
NA,TRBV19,NA,TRBJ2-2,TGTGCCAGTAGCGCCAGGGCGACGGGCACCGGGGAGCTGTTTTTT,CASSARATGTGELFF
TRBD1,TRBV6-5,NA,TRBJ2-2,TGTGCCAGCAGTCCAGTTTCAGGGGGAACCGGGGAGCTGTTTTTT,CASSPVSGGTGELFF
TRBD1,TRBV6-1,NA,TRBJ1-5,TGTGCCAGCAGTGCTGGCTGGGGGCAGGGGGTTGGCAATCAGCCCCAGCATTTT,CASSAGWGQGVGNQPQHF
NA,TRBV13,NA,TRBJ1-2,TGTGCCAGCAGCCGTGGGGAAGGGACAGGCTACACCTTC,CASSRGEGTGYTF
TRBD2,TRBV6-4,NA,TRBJ2-3,TGTGCCAGCAGCCCCATTTACAGCGGGGGGGCAGATACGCAGTATTTT,CASSPIYSGGADTQYF
TRBD1,TRBV2,NA,TRBJ1-6,TGTGCCAGCAGTGGACAGGGTGGGAATTCACCCCTCCACTTT,CASSGQGGNSPLHF
NA,TRBV27,NA,TRBJ2-7,TGTGCCAGCCGTTTGGGGGGACAGTCTTCCTACGAGCAGTACTTC,CASRLGGQSSYEQYF
NA,TRBV6-1,NA,TRBJ1-2,TGTGCCAGCAGTGAAAACGGTGGCTACACCTTC,CASSENGGYTF
TRBD1,TRBV28,NA,TRBJ1-2,TGTGCCAGCAGTTTAATTGCTCCCAGGACAGGGGGTGTCTATGGCTACACCTTC,CASSLIAPRTGGVYGYTF
TRBD1,TRBV5-1,NA,TRBJ1-1,TGCGCCAGCAGCCTCGGGACAGGGGGGATGAACACTGAAGCTTTCTTT,CASSLGTGGMNTEAFF
NA,TRBV19,NA,TRBJ1-2,TGTGCCAGTCAATTAAGGGGTAATAATGGCTACACCTTC,CASQLRGNNGYTF
NA,TRBV18,NA,TRBJ1-1,TGTGCCAGCTCAACAAACGTCTCTCCGAACACTGAAGCTTTCTTT,CASSTNVSPNTEAFF
TRBD1,TRBV2,once,TRBJ1-1,TGTGCCAGCGACCGGACAGGGGGGAACACTGAAGCTTTCTTT,CASDRTGGNTEAFF
NA,TRBV12-3/TRBV12-4,NA,TRBJ1-1,TGTGCCAGCAGTTTTGGACGGGGGGTTGAAGCTTTCTTT,CASSFGRGVEAFF
NA,TRBV13,NA,TRBJ1-3,TGTGCCAGCAGCCTGGGTGGGGCCGCCGGTAGATCTGGAAACACCATATATTTT,CASSLGGAAGRSGNTIYF